Following are 30 T cell receptor beta chains from one sample sequenced in a study of blood T cell repertoires in COVID-19 (dated by TCRdb to 2019 to 2021). Libraries were prepared through the immunoSEQ multiplex PCR assay. The table was pulled from immuneACCESS by TCRdb, which kept in-frame rearrangements only. Such tables lose some clones; where checked, under half of the loss comes from unresolved V genes, and the rest has no known cause. The sample table records roughly 280,000 clones; around 87% of these occur just once. The ten largest clonotypes hold roughly 5% of the sample. The specimen sequenced was peripheral blood. The receptors were sampled from a woman aged 55-69 years with COVID-19, enrolled during active disease.

The rearrangement links TRBV11-3 to TRBJ1-4, with 9 bases that match TRBD1. The trim removed 5 bases at V and 7 bases at J, leaving 5 bases unmatched. The germline gives CDR1 SGHNT, CDR2 YENEEA. This CDR3 has 14 residues. CDR3 coding DNA: TGTGCCAGCAGCCTACAGGGGGCTGGTGAAAAACTGTTTTTT. Amino acid sequence: CASSLQGAGEKLFF. Supplemented by reference TRBV11-3 and TRBJ1-4, the full variable domain reads EAGVVQSPRYKIIEKKQPVAFWCNPISGHNTLYWYLQNLGQGPELLIRYENEEAVDDSQLPKDRFSAERLKGVDSTLKIQPAELGDSAVYLCASSLQGAGEKLFFGSGTQLSVL.

This clone was seen a few times. The V gene is TRBV7-2, the J gene TRBJ1-1, with TRBD1 matching 7 bases. Germline V gene data show CDR1 as SGHTA and CDR2 as FQGNSA. The CDR3 spans 15 residues. The J segment lost 1 base and the V segment lost 5 bases, leaving 7 bases of the junction unmatched. CDR3 sequence: CASSRLDRQNTEAFF. For the CDR3, the DNA is TGTGCCAGCAGCCGCCTGGACAGGCAGAACACTGAAGCTTTCTTT.

This chain links TRBV19 with TRBJ1-1; D remains unclear. This CDR3 is built from 12 residues. Trimming stripped 5 bases from V and 1 base from J, with 5 bases between. CDR1 is LNHDA and CDR2 is SQIVND in the germline V gene (reference sequence). CDR3: CASSVQNTEAFF. As DNA, the CDR3 is TGTGCCAGTAGTGTCCAGAACACTGAAGCTTTCTTT.

J is TRBJ2-5 and V is TRBV6-5; 7 bases are shared with TRBD1. V trimming: 9 bases; J trimming: 10 bases; junction bases outside the gene matches: 14. In germline, CDR1 is MNHEY, CDR2 SVGAGI. This CDR3 region has 13 residues. This chain's CDR3 is CASNTGAGVIQYF. The CDR3, as DNA: TGTGCCAGTAACACAGGGGCCGGGGTTATCCAGTACTTC.

As concerns this clone: Other DNA sequences in the same sample also yield this CDR3. The rearrangement uses TRBV30 and TRBJ1-5, with 9 bases aligning to TRBD1. The V segment lost 3 bases and the J segment 6 bases; nucleotides outside the gene matches: 6. The V gene's germline CDR1 is GTSNPN and CDR2 SVGIG (reference sequence). CDR3 size: 14 residues. For the CDR3, the DNA is TGTGCCTGGAGCGCGGACAGGGGCGGTCAGCCCCAGCATTTT. Translated, it gives CAWSADRGGQPQHF.

The count of this clone is one. The rearrangement uses TRBV5-6 and TRBJ1-4; TRBD1 aligns across 7 bases. CDR3 size: 14 residues. Losses at the gene ends were 4 bases for V and 6 bases for J; bases not matched to a gene: 6. Germline loops: CDR1 SGHDT, CDR2 YYEEEE. CDR3 coding DNA: TGTGCCAGCAGCATAGGGGGCGTCGATGAAAAACTGTTTTTT. The encoded protein is CASSIGGVDEKLFF.

This rearrangement joins TRBV18 to TRBJ2-7, with D perhaps matching TRBD1 (5 bases). Germline-derived CDR1 and CDR2 are KGHSH and LQKENI. V was pared by 3 bases and J by 1 base, with 13 bases between. The CDR3 has 15 amino acids. The DNA of the CDR3 is TGTGCCAGCTCACCCGGAACCCAGGGTTCCTACGAGCAGTACTTC. It yields the protein CASSPGTQGSYEQYF.

The gene calls are TRBV6-6 and TRBJ1-6, with 12 bases lining up with TRBD1. V shed 5 bases, J shed 7 bases, and the junction held 9 bases outside the gene matches. The CDR3 has 17 amino acids. CDR1 MNHNY and CDR2 SVGAGI come from the germline V gene (reference sequence). CDR3: CASSPEGTGGLNSPLHF. CDR3 sequence (DNA): TGTGCCAGCAGTCCCGAGGGGACAGGGGGCTTAAATTCACCCCTCCACTTT.

The chain links TRBV28 to TRBJ1-5, with D possibly being TRBD1 (5 bases). V shed 8 bases and J shed 6 bases, with 20 bases lying between them. CDR1 and CDR2 from the germline V gene are MDHEN and SYDVKM. The CDR3 is 15 residues long. CDR3 in DNA: TGTGCCAGCCGTAGGGGTGGTATGGGATCTCAGCCCCAGCATTTT. Protein: CASRRGGMGSQPQHF.

The genes are TRBV24-1 and TRBJ2-7; weak D call: TRBD2 (6 bases). The V gene's germline CDR1 is KGHDR and CDR2 SFDVKD. This CDR3 is 13 amino acids long. V was clipped by 10 bases and J by 4 bases, with 16 bases between them. CDR3 region: CATSSGTGYEQYF. As DNA, the CDR3 is TGTGCCACTTCATCCGGGACTGGTTACGAGCAGTACTTC.

This chain joins TRBV29-1 and TRBJ2-1; D might be TRBD1 (6 bases). Germline CDR1 is SQVTM and CDR2 is ANQGSEA. The V end lost 6 bases, the J end lost 14 bases, and 20 bases lay between the germline ends. The CDR3 runs to 12 residues. The CDR3 DNA is TGCAGCGTGTCCCCGGGACAATTAGACGAGTTCTTC. Translation: CSVSPGQLDEFF.

The V and J genes are TRBV5-1 and TRBJ2-5; TRBD2 matches 9 bases. The V and J ends lost 4 bases and 0 bases, in that order; junction bases with no gene match: 1. The germline V gene encodes CDR1 SGHRS and CDR2 YFSETQ. The CDR3 runs 14 residues. The CDR3 protein is CASSRLADQETQYF. The DNA of the CDR3 is TGCGCCAGCAGCAGACTAGCGGACCAAGAGACCCAGTACTTC.

V and J are TRBV6-1 and TRBJ2-2; D is perhaps TRBD2 (6 bases). The V and J ends lost 4 bases and 0 bases respectively, with 15 bases between them. The germline V gene encodes CDR1 MNHNS and CDR2 SASEGT. CDR3 length: 17 residues. The CDR3 sequence is CASSARRGTTNTGELFF. The CDR3 nucleotides are TGTGCCAGCAGTGCCCGCCGGGGGACCACGAACACCGGGGAGCTGTTTTTT.

J is TRBJ2-1 and V is TRBV6-5; 9 nucleotides agree with TRBD2. CDR1 and CDR2 (germline): MNHEY, SVGAGI. This CDR3 spans 15 amino acids. J gave up 1 base and V 11 bases, and 9 bases lay outside the gene matches. The CDR3 spells CASDPTSGSYNEQFF. CDR3 in DNA: TGTGCCTCCGACCCCACTAGCGGGTCCTACAATGAGCAGTTCTTC.

The V gene is TRBV28, the J gene TRBJ1-3, with D possibly TRBD1 on 6 matching bases. Germline-derived CDR1 and CDR2 are MDHEN and SYDVKM. The CDR3 extends over 15 amino acids. V dropped 2 bases and J dropped 0 bases, with 8 bases sitting between them. CDR3 nucleotide sequence: TGTGCCAGCAGTTTAGGGACAAACTCTGGAAACACCATATATTTT. Translation gives CASSLGTNSGNTIYF. Together with reference TRBV28 and TRBJ1-3, the CDR3 gives the full variable domain: DVKVTQSSRYLVKRTGEKVFLECVQDMDHENMFWYRQDPGLGLRLIYFSYDVKMKEKGDIPEGYSVSREKKERFSLILESASTNQTSMYLCASSLGTNSGNTIYFGEGSWLTVV.

This clone occurred once. V and J are TRBV24-1 and TRBJ1-5; the match to TRBD1 covers 7 bases. The CDR3 totals 16 residues. The germline V gene encodes CDR1 KGHDR and CDR2 SFDVKD. Trimming removed 3 bases from V and 0 bases from J; junction bases left unmatched: 4. Here the CDR3 DNA reads TGTGCCACCAGTGATAAGGGACAGATTAGCAATCAGCCCCAGCATTTT. It is translated as CATSDKGQISNQPQHF.

The chain couples TRBV9 to TRBJ2-6, with TRBD1 as a possible D gene (6 bases). The V end was cut by 0 bases, the J end by 1 base, with 20 bases between. The CDR3 length is 20 residues. Looked up from germline, CDR1 is SGDLS and CDR2 is YYNGEE. The CDR3 protein is CASSVAGWWQGISGANVLTF. The CDR3 DNA reads as TGTGCCAGCAGCGTAGCGGGGTGGTGGCAGGGGATATCTGGGGCCAACGTCCTGACTTTC.

This sequence joins TRBV19 and TRBJ1-6, with 10 bases that match TRBD1. CDR3 length: 14 amino acids. V trimming: 10 bases; J trimming: 10 bases; junction bases outside the gene matches: 10. Germline assignment: CDR1 LNHDA and CDR2 SQIVND (reference sequence). CDR3 sequence reads: CATQLGTGVSPLHF. CDR3 DNA sequence: TGTGCCACGCAATTGGGGACAGGGGTGTCACCCCTCCACTTT.

This sequence joins TRBV6-6 and TRBJ2-7, with no clear D. The germline V and J ends were trimmed by 5 bases and 1 base, with 6 bases remaining between them. CDR1 is MNHNY and CDR2 is SVGAGI in the germline V gene (reference sequence). The CDR3 consists of 12 residues. CDR3 sequence (DNA): TGTGCCAGCAGTATAACATCCTACGAGCAGTACTTC. Amino acid sequence: CASSITSYEQYF.

The CDR3 DNA sequence: TGTGCCAGCTCACCTTTGAGCGATAGGAACTATGGCTACACCTTC. It encodes CASSPLSDRNYGYTF. The chain recombines TRBV18 with TRBJ1-2, with D hard to call. This CDR3 is built from 15 residues. Trimming stripped 3 bases from V and 2 bases from J, with 13 bases between. Germline V gives CDR1 KGHSH, CDR2 LQKENI.

The chain combines TRBV6-5 with TRBJ2-3; 11 bases align to TRBD1. The germline CDR1 and CDR2 sequences are MNHEY and SVGAGI. The V gene end was trimmed by 10 bases and the J gene end by 1 base; junction bases not matched to a gene: 7. The CDR3 runs to 15 residues. CDR3 coding DNA: TGTGCCACCGGGACAGGGGGGCGCGGCACAGATACGCAGTATTTT. Protein sequence: CATGTGGRGTDTQYF.

The CDR3 reads CASSSTFRLEDTQYF. Here the CDR3 DNA reads TGTGCCAGCAGCTCCACCTTCCGACTGGAAGATACGCAGTATTTT. The chain employs TRBV7-3 and TRBJ2-3; D call uncertain. The CDR3 sequence is 15 residues long. Trimming left V 4 bases short and J 5 bases short, with 16 bases between. Germline V gives CDR1 SGHTA, CDR2 FQGTGA.

The CDR3 DNA follows: TGTGCCAGCAGTTTATGGGACAGGGTACTGAACACTGAAGCTTTCTTT. Amino acid sequence: CASSLWDRVLNTEAFF. The gene calls are TRBV28 and TRBJ1-1; TRBD1 agrees at 8 bases. After removal of 0 bases from V and 0 bases from J, the junction contained 3 bases not matched to a gene. The CDR3 sequence is 16 residues long. Germline V CDR1 and CDR2: MDHEN, SYDVKM. Filled out from reference TRBV28 and TRBJ1-1, the complete variable domain reads DVKVTQSSRYLVKRTGEKVFLECVQDMDHENMFWYRQDPGLGLRLIYFSYDVKMKEKGDIPEGYSVSREKKERFSLILESASTNQTSMYLCASSLWDRVLNTEAFFGQGTRLTVV.

This clone was seen many times. V usage is TRBV5-4 and J usage is TRBJ1-3, with 9 nucleotides matching TRBD1. Trimming took 4 bases from V and 5 from J; bases not matched to a gene: 4. Germline V gene data show CDR1 as SGHNT and CDR2 as YYREEE (reference sequence). The CDR3 loop spans 14 amino acids. The CDR3, as DNA: TGTGCCAGCAGCCTCGGACAGGGGAGAAACACCATATATTTT. Its protein is CASSLGQGRNTIYF.

The V and J genes are TRBV5-1 and TRBJ1-4, with 8 bases lining up with TRBD1. CDR3 size: 14 residues. Germline-derived CDR1 and CDR2 are SGHRS and YFSETQ. Trimming cost V 4 bases and J 8 bases; bases outside gene matches: 7. CDR3 region: CASSGITGGEKLFF. CDR3 in DNA: TGCGCCAGCAGCGGAATTACAGGGGGGGAAAAACTGTTTTTT.

The V gene is TRBV7-6, the J gene TRBJ1-6; D is unresolved. This CDR3 is built from 14 residues. V was shortened by 2 bases and J by 7 bases, with 9 bases between the two germline ends. CDR1 is SGHVS and CDR2 is FNYEAQ in the germline V gene. The CDR3 loop is CASSLKTGNSPLHF. As DNA, the CDR3 is TGTGCCAGCAGCTTAAAGACGGGAAATTCACCCCTCCACTTT.

The CDR3: CSVFQGSGEAFF. CDR3 nucleotide sequence: TGCAGCGTTTTTCAGGGATCTGGAGAAGCTTTCTTT. V gene TRBV29-1 combines with J gene TRBJ1-1, with D perhaps TRBD1 (5 bases). Germline assignment: CDR1 SQVTM and CDR2 ANQGSEA. V was shortened by 5 bases and J by 8 bases, with 15 bases between the two germline ends. The CDR3 runs to 12 residues.

J is TRBJ2-7 and V is TRBV5-1; 9 nucleotides line up with TRBD1. With 0 bases clipped from V and 3 bases from J, the junction kept 10 bases outside the gene matches. Germline V gives CDR1 SGHRS, CDR2 YFSETQ. The CDR3 runs 17 residues. The CDR3 DNA sequence: TGCGCCAGCAGCTTGGTCATGGGGGGACAGGGTCTCTACGAGCAGTACTTC. Its protein product is CASSLVMGGQGLYEQYF.

The V and J genes are TRBV7-9 and TRBJ2-3; TRBD2 aligns across 11 bases. From germline, CDR1 is SEHNR and CDR2 FQNEAQ (reference sequence). The CDR3 is made up of 16 amino acids. J was trimmed by 5 bases and V by 3 bases; bases with no gene match: 7. The CDR3 is CASSFSGRAGGDTQYF. CDR3 DNA: TGTGCCAGCAGCTTTAGCGGGAGGGCCGGTGGAGATACGCAGTATTTT.

This chain uses TRBV5-4 with TRBJ1-2; maybe TRBD1 (5 bases). Trimming cost V 4 bases and J 6 bases, with 13 bases left between them. Per the germline V gene, CDR1 is SGHNT and CDR2 is YYREEE (reference sequence). The CDR3 sequence is 13 residues long. In DNA form, the CDR3 reads TGTGCCAGCAGCGGGAGGGGAGGGGATGGCTACACCTTC. It yields the protein CASSGRGGDGYTF. Complete variable domain (other parts from reference TRBV5-4 and TRBJ1-2): ETGVTQSPTHLIKTRGQQVTLRCSSQSGHNTVSWYQQALGQGPQFIFQYYREEENGRGNFPPRFSGLQFPNYSSELNVNALELDDSALYLCASSGRGGDGYTFGSGTRLTVV.